The clone carrying this T cell receptor beta chain was seen at least ten times. This entry is derived from a study of regulatory T cells in long-lasting Graves disease. Described time point: newly diagnosed GD, antithyroid drugs for less than 3 months. RNA extracted from PBMCs served as the sequencing template. Through Arm-PCR of CDR3 regions and iRepertoire HTBI primers, TCR beta libraries were built. TCRdb re-derived calls from the multiplex PCR reads in MiXCR, one entry per CDR3 protein. The sample consists of more than 450,000 distinct CDR3 sequences, about 11% of them appearing once. Germline V gives CDR1 SGHRS, CDR2 YFSETQ. The germline V and J ends were trimmed by 6 bases and 7 bases, with 18 bases remaining between them. The CDR3 has 14 residues. The same sample was also used in a study of T cells in Graves' hyperthyroidism and ophthalmopathy.

The source is a woman in her twenties or thirties with Graves disease. This specimen was peripheral blood mononuclear cells (PBMCs), taken at new diagnosis, from a patient treated with antithyroid drugs. The V call is TRBV5-1, the J call TRBJ2-3; D gene ambiguous. In DNA form, the CDR3 reads TGCGCCAGCAACGAAGGTGGCCCTGCGAATACGCAGTATTTT. Its protein product is CASNEGGPANTQYF.